Listed here are 11 T cell receptor beta chains from one sample, sequenced in a study of blood T cells in healthy people across ages. Then a second PCR, running about 6 to 12 cycles, was carried out with a sample-barcoded 5' primer and a J-beta primer mix. Each CDR3 protein is one row after TCRdb ran MiXCR on the 5' RACE reads. The sample gives approximately 940,000 distinct CDR3 sequences, roughly 48% of which show up once; under 15% is in the top ten. Sequencing used blood. The receptors come from a man aged 25-45 years in good health.

The chain joins TRBV7-2 to TRBJ2-5, with D perhaps matching TRBD1 or TRBD2 (6 bases each). CDR3 length equals 13 residues. In germline, CDR1 is SGHTA, CDR2 FQGNSA. V dropped 3 bases and J dropped 6 bases, with 11 bases sitting between them. This CDR3 is CASSFGGPKTQYF. The CDR3, as DNA: TGTGCCAGCAGCTTTGGGGGGCCGAAGACCCAGTACTTC.

The chain recombines TRBV13 with TRBJ1-2, with TRBD1 matching 10 bases. The CDR3 has 18 amino acids. The V segment lost 4 bases and the J segment 1 base; nucleotides outside the gene matches: 12. Germline CDR1 is PRHDT and CDR2 is FYEKMQ (reference sequence). CDR3 amino acids: CASSSSLWTGGHNYGYTF. In DNA, the CDR3 is TGTGCCAGCAGCTCTTCTCTATGGACAGGGGGGCATAACTATGGCTACACCTTC.

V usage is TRBV19 and J usage is TRBJ2-2, with D possibly matching TRBD1 (6 bases). The ends were cut back, 4 bases at V and 5 bases at J, with 17 bases in the middle. In germline, CDR1 is LNHDA, CDR2 SQIVND (reference sequence). This CDR3 has 16 residues. CDR3 residues: CASSRSSVQGTGELFF. In nucleotides, the CDR3 is TGTGCCAGTAGTAGATCTTCAGTACAGGGTACCGGGGAGCTGTTTTTT.

The chain has TRBV20-1 and TRBJ1-1; 9 bases fit TRBD1. The CDR3 contains 14 residues. Trimming cost V 6 bases and J 4 bases; bases outside gene matches: 9. Germline CDR1 reads DFQATT; CDR2 reads SNEGSKA (reference sequence). The CDR3 DNA sequence: TGCAGTGCGAGGCGGGGGACAGGGACCACTGAAGCTTTCTTT. Residues: CSARRGTGTTEAFF.

V gene TRBV29-1 combines with J gene TRBJ1-1; D gene uncertain. There are 13 residues in the CDR3. Germline V gene lookup returns CDR1 SQVTM and CDR2 ANQGSEA. Trimming removed 7 bases at V and 12 bases at J, with 24 bases between. CDR3 nucleotides: TGCAGCGGGTCATCCCGCGAGGGTTTGATGACTTTCTTT. Protein sequence: CSGSSREGLMTFF. Together with reference TRBV29-1 and TRBJ1-1, the CDR3 gives the full variable domain: SAVISQKPSRDICQRGTSLTIQCQVDSQVTMMFWYRQQPGQSLTLIATANQGSEATYESGFVIDKFPISRPNLTFSTLTVSNMSPEDSSIYLCSGSSREGLMTFFGQGTRLTVV.

The chain employs TRBV3-1 and TRBJ2-7, with 7 bases lining up with TRBD1. The trim removed 3 bases at V and 3 bases at J, leaving 5 bases unmatched. Germline loops: CDR1 LGHDT, CDR2 YNNKEL (reference sequence). This CDR3 spans 14 amino acids. The CDR3 region has the DNA TGTGCCAGCAGCCATGGGACAGCAGACTACGAGCAGTACTTC. The encoded protein is CASSHGTADYEQYF.

V usage is TRBV9 and J usage is TRBJ2-3; 7 nucleotides match TRBD2. This CDR3 has 16 residues. The germline CDR1 and CDR2 sequences are SGDLS and YYNGEE. V lost 0 bases and J lost 2; bases outside the gene matches: 6. CDR3 residues: CASSVATSQVTDTQYF. The CDR3 DNA reads TGTGCCAGCAGCGTAGCGACTAGCCAAGTCACAGATACGCAGTATTTT.

This clonotype was seen more than once but under ten times. The chain combines TRBV7-8 with TRBJ1-4; D gene ambiguous. Germline V gives CDR1 SGHVS, CDR2 FQNEAQ. V was cut by 4 bases and J by 3 bases, with 12 bases left in between. The CDR3 runs to 15 residues. For the CDR3, the DNA is TGTGCCAGCAGCTCTCGGACCAAGGCTAATGAAAAACTGTTTTTT. This sequence encodes CASSSRTKANEKLFF.

This clonotype was picked up a small number of times. The genes are TRBV7-9 and TRBJ1-4; TRBD1 is a possible D gene (6 bases). The V gene lost 5 bases and the J gene lost 8 bases, with 18 bases spanning the gap. Germline CDR1 and CDR2: SEHNR and FQNEAQ (reference sequence). The CDR3 totals 15 residues. The CDR3 DNA is TGTGCCAGCAGCCCCTCTGCAGGGGCTCGGGAAAAACTGTTTTTT. Protein sequence: CASSPSAGAREKLFF.

Notes on this clonotype: A junction end diverges from the germline sequence, so it may reflect a read error. CDR3 in DNA: TGTGCTAGCAGCCCCTGCGGGCCCCAAGAGACCCAGTACTTC. Protein: CASSPCGPQETQYF. V usage is TRBV7-7 and J usage is TRBJ2-5; D perhaps matches TRBD2 (5 bases). CDR1 and CDR2 (germline): SSHAT, FNYEAQ (reference sequence). The CDR3 is 14 amino acids.

The V and J genes are TRBV6-2 or TRBV6-3 and TRBJ2-3, with 7 positions matching TRBD2. Germline V CDR1 and CDR2: MNHEY, SVGEGT. The CDR3 extends over 14 amino acids. Trimming took 6 bases from V and 1 from J; bases not matched to a gene: 4. The CDR3 loop is CASREAGRTDTQYF. Written as DNA, the CDR3 is TGTGCCAGCAGGGAAGCGGGGCGCACAGATACGCAGTATTTT.